The 29 T cell receptor beta chains below come from one sample, sequenced in a study of T-cell memory formation after mild COVID-19. Each CDR3 protein gets one entry after TCRdb re-called the 5' RACE reads with MiXCR. The sample has hundreds of thousands of distinct CDR3 sequences, about 20% seen once. Sequencing was performed on PBMCs or a T cell subset sorted from them (not recorded which). These receptor sequences come from an adult woman who had mild COVID-19 (a few samples of this study predate the infection). Cell type and time point are not known.

The chain joins TRBV11-2 to TRBJ1-2; D call uncertain. Germline V lookup: CDR1 SGHAT, CDR2 FQNNGV. CDR3 length: 14 residues. V lost 0 bases and J 5 bases, leaving 10 bases between the germline ends. CDR3 sequence reads: CASSLEDGWYGYTF. The CDR3, as DNA: TGTGCCAGCAGCTTAGAGGACGGCTGGTATGGCTACACCTTC.

This chain links TRBV5-1 with TRBJ2-7; TRBD1 might be the D (6 bases). This CDR3 comprises 18 residues. The germline gives CDR1 SGHRS, CDR2 YFSETQ. V was trimmed by 1 base and J by 3 bases, leaving 23 bases between them. The DNA of the CDR3 is TGCGCCAGCAGCTTGTTTCCCTCGCTTCGGGACACTGACTACGAGCAGTACTTC. It specifies CASSLFPSLRDTDYEQYF.

The DNA of the CDR3 is TGCGCCAGCAGCCCAATCACAGGGGGCAACGAAAAACTGTTTTTT. Translation gives CASSPITGGNEKLFF. This rearrangement joins TRBV5-1 to TRBJ1-4, with 9 nucleotides matching TRBD1. With V trimmed by 4 bases and J by 8 bases, 9 bases remained unmatched. The CDR3 runs 15 residues. The germline V gene encodes CDR1 SGHRS and CDR2 YFSETQ.

This clonotype came up a few times. V gene TRBV11-3 combines with J gene TRBJ2-1, with 11 nucleotides matching TRBD2. V lost 4 bases to trimming and J lost 9 bases; unmatched junction nucleotides: 11. This CDR3 has 16 amino acids. Germline lookup yields CDR1 SGHNT and CDR2 YENEEA. The CDR3 DNA follows: TGTGCCAGCAGCTCCGCGTATAGCGGGAGGGCCGGTGAGCAGTTCTTC. Encoded protein: CASSSAYSGRAGEQFF.

V is TRBV20-1 and J is TRBJ1-5, with D possibly being TRBD1 (5 bases). The CDR3 length is 16 residues. Germline V gene lookup returns CDR1 DFQATT and CDR2 SNEGSKA (reference sequence). The V and J ends lost 0 bases and 2 bases respectively, with 14 bases between them. In DNA form, the CDR3 reads TGCAGTGCTAGAGATCTTCGAGGGGAGGGCAATCAGCCCCAGCATTTT. Translating it yields CSARDLRGEGNQPQHF.

The chain couples TRBV20-1 to TRBJ2-7, with 12 bases aligning to TRBD2. The CDR3 runs to 14 residues. Germline CDR1 DFQATT, CDR2 SNEGSKA (reference sequence). The ends lost 0 bases at V and 3 bases at J; junction bases unmatched: 0. CDR3 sequence: CSARETSGSYEQYF. For the CDR3, the DNA is TGCAGTGCTAGAGAGACTAGCGGGAGCTACGAGCAGTACTTC.

This clonotype was detected many times. The chain recombines TRBV5-1 with TRBJ2-1; 11 bases fit TRBD2. This CDR3 has 15 amino acids. J was trimmed by 5 bases and V by 4 bases; bases with no gene match: 5. Germline V lookup: CDR1 SGHRS, CDR2 YFSETQ. DNA for the CDR3: TGCGCCAGCAGCAGATCGGGACTAGCGGACAATGAGCAGTTCTTC. This sequence encodes CASSRSGLADNEQFF.

The chain links TRBV3-1 to TRBJ2-7; TRBD1 might be the D (7 bases). Germline loops: CDR1 LGHDT, CDR2 YNNKEL (reference sequence). V dropped 3 bases and J dropped 2 bases, with 14 bases sitting between them. CDR3 size: 15 residues. The CDR3 DNA reads as TGTGCCAGCAGCCAGGCGCAGGGGGGAGCCTACGAGCAGTACTTC. Translation: CASSQAQGGAYEQYF.

This clonotype was picked up a small number of times. The CDR3 coding sequence is TGCGCCACCCCATTAGGCAAGCAGGATCAGATCCGCAATGAGCAGTTCTTC. Encoded protein: CATPLGKQDQIRNEQFF. The V gene is TRBV23-1, the J gene TRBJ2-1, with no clear D. TRBV23-1 is an ORF for which the function is uncertain. The CDR3 loop spans 17 amino acids. Trimming cost V 10 bases and J 6 bases, with 28 bases left between them.

This clonotype was observed a handful of times. V gene TRBV6-5 combines with J gene TRBJ1-2, with 9 bases that match TRBD1. Per the germline V gene, CDR1 is MNHEY and CDR2 is SVGAGI. V was clipped by 6 bases and J by 8 bases; unmatched bases: 7. The CDR3 totals 13 residues. For the CDR3, the DNA is TGTGCCAGCAGAGGGGACAGGGTGAGGGGCTACACCTTC. It specifies CASRGDRVRGYTF.

This clonotype was seen a handful of times. This chain connects TRBV7-3 to TRBJ2-7, with D maybe TRBD2 (6 bases). Per the germline V gene, CDR1 is SGHTA and CDR2 is FQGTGA. CDR3 length: 15 residues. V lost 2 bases and J lost 5, with 16 bases in between. The CDR3 protein is CASSLGGTLPHEQYF. For the CDR3, the DNA is TGTGCCAGCAGCTTAGGCGGGACTCTACCCCACGAGCAGTACTTC.

V and J are TRBV12-3 or TRBV12-4 and TRBJ2-7, with D perhaps TRBD1 (6 bases). Deletions cut 6 bases from V and 4 bases from J, with 16 bases between. The CDR3 is made up of 14 amino acids. The CDR3 DNA is TGTGCCAGCAGCCCGCAGGGGACGGGGTACGAGCAGTACTTC. Residues: CASSPQGTGYEQYF.

V is TRBV20-1 and J is TRBJ2-4; D gene ambiguous. This CDR3 has 14 residues. CDR1 DFQATT and CDR2 SNEGSKA come from the germline V gene (reference sequence). The V and J ends lost 6 bases and 0 bases respectively, with 12 bases between them. The CDR3 DNA reads TGCAGTGCCTTGGACCAGTTAGCCAAAAACATTCAGTACTTC. Translated: CSALDQLAKNIQYF.

The chain uses TRBV7-9 and TRBJ1-1; D gene ambiguous. This CDR3 contains 12 residues. V lost 5 bases to trimming and J lost 4 bases, with 8 bases between them. CDR1 and CDR2 (germline): SEHNR, FQNEAQ (reference sequence). The CDR3 spells CASSPTLTEAFF. The CDR3 bases are TGTGCCAGCAGCCCCACTCTCACTGAAGCTTTCTTT. Full variable domain (remainder filled in from reference TRBV7-9 and TRBJ1-1): DTGVSQNPRHKITKRGQNVTFRCDPISEHNRLYWYRQTLGQGPEFLTYFQNEAQLEKSRLLSDRFSAERPKGSFSTLEIQRTEQGDSAMYLCASSPTLTEAFFGQGTRLTVV.

This chain connects TRBV7-9 to TRBJ1-1; 9 bases are shared with TRBD1. V lost 7 bases, J lost 6 bases, and 12 bases stayed unmatched. Germline V lookup: CDR1 SEHNR, CDR2 FQNEAQ (reference sequence). The CDR3 length is 15 residues. This CDR3 reads CASNSGSTGGSEAFF. The CDR3 DNA sequence: TGTGCCAGCAACAGCGGGAGCACAGGGGGCTCTGAAGCTTTCTTT.

The DNA for the CDR3 is TGTGCCAGCTCACCAGGGACTAGCGGGCCCAGGCTCTACAATGAGCAGTTCTTC. Translation gives CASSPGTSGPRLYNEQFF. This chain connects TRBV18 to TRBJ2-1, with 12 bases fitting TRBD2. Germline V lookup: CDR1 KGHSH, CDR2 LQKENI. Trimming took 2 bases from V and 3 from J; bases not matched to a gene: 8. The CDR3 is 18 amino acids.

This clonotype was picked up a small number of times. The chain couples TRBV4-1 to TRBJ2-7; D is unresolved. The length of the CDR3 is 14 residues. The V and J ends lost 1 base and 3 bases respectively, with 10 bases between them. The germline gives CDR1 MGHRA, CDR2 YSYEKL. The CDR3 loop is CASSQGVPGYEQYF. The CDR3 DNA is TGCGCCAGCAGCCAAGGCGTACCGGGCTACGAGCAGTACTTC.

The chain links TRBV12-3 or TRBV12-4 to TRBJ2-2, with 7 bases matching TRBD2. The junction had 5 bases not matched to a gene; V was cut back by 3 bases and J by 7 bases. There are 14 residues in the CDR3. CDR3 in amino acids: CASSFGEGIGELFF. CDR3 nucleotides: TGTGCCAGCAGTTTCGGGGAGGGCATCGGGGAGCTGTTTTTT.

The chain links TRBV7-6 to TRBJ2-6; 7 bases map to TRBD1. Germline lookup yields CDR1 SGHVS and CDR2 FNYEAQ. V gave up 5 bases and J gave up 1 base; unmatched junction bases: 5. CDR3 size: 16 residues. CDR3 nucleotide sequence: TGTGCCAGCAGCCGGGACAGAGGTTCTGGGGCCAACGTCCTGACTTTC. Its protein is CASSRDRGSGANVLTF.

This clonotype came up many times. The chain joins TRBV6-1 to TRBJ1-1; D is undetermined. V lost 6 bases, J lost 5 bases, and 7 bases lay in between. The V gene's germline CDR1 is MNHNS and CDR2 SASEGT. CDR3 length: 11 amino acids. CDR3 sequence (DNA): TGTGCCAGCAGCGATGTAACTGAAGCTTTCTTT. This codes for CASSDVTEAFF.

This clonotype was detected only a few times. V and J are TRBV9 and TRBJ2-2; no clear D gene. Germline V gene data show CDR1 as SGDLS and CDR2 as YYNGEE. V was shortened by 0 bases and J by 4 bases, with 7 bases between the two germline ends. This CDR3 region has 14 residues. In nucleotides, the CDR3 is TGTGCCAGCAGCGTAGACCTGGTCACCGGGGAGCTGTTTTTT. It codes for CASSVDLVTGELFF.

There are a few counts of this clonotype. V usage is TRBV7-2 and J usage is TRBJ2-7; no firm D call. Germline V lookup: CDR1 SGHTA, CDR2 FQGNSA. The V and J ends lost 7 bases and 7 bases respectively, with 17 bases between them. This CDR3 is built from 13 residues. The CDR3 region has the DNA TGTGCCAGCACTTCGACAACGGTCCGGGAGCAGTACTTC. The encoded protein is CASTSTTVREQYF.

This sequence joins TRBV7-9 and TRBJ1-1; D is unclear. Deletions cut 4 bases from V and 1 base from J, with 10 bases between. This CDR3 is built from 14 residues. The germline gives CDR1 SEHNR, CDR2 FQNEAQ (reference sequence). In DNA form, the CDR3 reads TGTGCCAGCAGCTCCAATCGGCGGAACACTGAAGCTTTCTTT. Protein: CASSSNRRNTEAFF.

The V and J genes are TRBV4-3 and TRBJ2-7; 7 bases agree with TRBD2. Trimming cost V 2 bases and J 3 bases; bases outside gene matches: 10. Germline CDR1 LGHNA, CDR2 YSLEER. The CDR3 length is 16 residues. The CDR3 DNA sequence: TGCGCCAGCAGCCAAACCCTAACTAGCGCATACTACGAGCAGTACTTC. As protein: CASSQTLTSAYYEQYF.

This clonotype has just a few counts. The DNA of the CDR3 is TGTGCCAGCAGTACCCAACAGGGAAAGCTCACAGATACGCAGTATTTT. Its translation: CASSTQQGKLTDTQYF. V and J are TRBV27 and TRBJ2-3; tentative D call: TRBD1 (6 bases). The CDR3 loop spans 16 amino acids. V dropped 5 bases and J dropped 2 bases, with 17 bases sitting between them. From germline, CDR1 is MNHEY and CDR2 SMNVEV (reference sequence).

The chain has TRBV29-1 and TRBJ2-7; D not resolved. The length of the CDR3 is 11 residues. Trimming removed 4 bases at V and 3 bases at J, with 7 bases between. Germline CDR1 SQVTM, CDR2 ANQGSEA. The CDR3 DNA reads as TGCAGCGTTGGGACGGACTACGAGCAGTACTTC. Translating it yields CSVGTDYEQYF.

This chain uses TRBV18 with TRBJ1-6; D gene ambiguous. V was pared by 4 bases and J by 7 bases, with 14 bases between. CDR3 length: 15 residues. Germline V gene lookup returns CDR1 KGHSH and CDR2 LQKENI. The CDR3 DNA follows: TGTGCCAGCTCACTCCCACCGGGCCGCAATTCACCCCTCCACTTT. Its translation is CASSLPPGRNSPLHF.

This sequence joins TRBV24-1 and TRBJ2-7; 8 bases agree with TRBD1. Germline CDR1 KGHDR, CDR2 SFDVKD. After removal of 5 bases from V and 6 bases from J, the junction contained 5 bases not matched to a gene. There are 13 residues in the CDR3. CDR3 coding DNA: TGTGCCACCAGTGTCCAGGACAGGGCCGAGCAGTACTTC. This codes for CATSVQDRAEQYF.

This clonotype has just a few counts. The gene calls are TRBV12-3 or TRBV12-4 and TRBJ1-1, with TRBD1 matching over 9 bases. After removal of 6 bases from V and 3 bases from J, the junction contained 5 bases not matched to a gene. This CDR3 comprises 14 residues. This CDR3 reads CASRGTGRYTEAFF. CDR3 DNA: TGTGCCAGCAGAGGGACAGGGAGATACACTGAAGCTTTCTTT.